The 22 T cell receptor beta chains below were found in one sample sequenced in a study of blood T cell repertoires in COVID-19. TCRdb's table, derived via immunoSEQ multiplex PCR, lists solely in-frame clones and lacks some. The repertoire consists of roughly 250,000 clones, with more than 75% occurring once and the leading ten covering approximately 2.5%. The sequenced material came from PBMCs or T cells enriched from blood (not recorded which). The receptors were sampled from a woman between 40 and 50 years old with acute COVID-19.

V gene TRBV19 combines with J gene TRBJ1-6; 7 nucleotides match TRBD1. The V segment lost 2 bases and the J segment 9 bases; nucleotides outside the gene matches: 7. The CDR3 covers 15 residues. Germline CDR1 reads LNHDA; CDR2 reads SQIVND (reference sequence). The CDR3 bases are TGTGCCAGTAGTATAATGGGGACAGCAGGTTCACCCCTCCACTTT. Amino acids: CASSIMGTAGSPLHF.

This clone was observed a handful of times. V and J are TRBV9 and TRBJ1-2; 7 bases are shared with TRBD1. With 3 bases clipped from V and 4 bases from J, the junction kept 9 bases outside the gene matches. Germline-derived CDR1 and CDR2 are SGDLS and YYNGEE. The CDR3 contains 15 residues. CDR3 in DNA: TGTGCCAGCAGCGGAACACAGGACAGGAGCTATGGCTACACCTTC. Translating it yields CASSGTQDRSYGYTF. Combining the CDR3 with reference TRBV9 and TRBJ1-2 gives the whole variable domain DSGVTQTPKHLITATGQRVTLRCSPRSGDLSVYWYQQSLDQGLQFLIQYYNGEERAKGNILERFSAQQFPDLHSELNLSSLELGDSALYFCASSGTQDRSYGYTFGSGTRLTVV.

The chain is built from TRBV2 and TRBJ2-5; maybe TRBD1 (6 bases). The CDR3 is 16 residues long. Trimming stripped 6 bases from V and 3 bases from J, with 20 bases between. The germline V gene encodes CDR1 SNHLY and CDR2 FYNNEI. CDR3 coding DNA: TGTGCCAGCAGGACCCTAGGGGGTTCTGGTGAAGAGACCCAGTACTTC. This encodes CASRTLGGSGEETQYF.

This clone occurred a few times. This chain links TRBV10-2 with TRBJ2-1; no definite D call. This CDR3 spans 12 amino acids. V was clipped by 2 bases and J by 12 bases, with 11 bases between them. The germline V gene has CDR1 WSHSY and CDR2 SAAADI. Here the CDR3 DNA reads TGCGCCAGCAGTGAGGCTTTAACGGGGCAGTTCTTC. It translates to CASSEALTGQFF.

V gene TRBV27 combines with J gene TRBJ2-7; TRBD1 agrees at 7 bases. The CDR3 runs 16 residues. Trimming cost V 8 bases and J 2 bases; bases outside gene matches: 15. Germline-derived CDR1 and CDR2 are MNHEY and SMNVEV (reference sequence). CDR3 in amino acids: CASFPLSTGKTYEQYF. The CDR3 DNA sequence: TGTGCCAGCTTCCCTCTATCGACAGGGAAGACCTACGAGCAGTACTTC.

The chain joins TRBV4-1 to TRBJ1-2, with TRBD1 identical over 9 bases. The CDR3 totals 16 residues. The germline CDR1 and CDR2 sequences are MGHRA and YSYEKL. V gave up 5 bases and J gave up 7 bases; unmatched junction bases: 14. The CDR3 bases are TGCGCCAGCAGCGCTAATCCGACGGGACAGGGAGTTGGCTACACCTTC. Translating gives CASSANPTGQGVGYTF.

This clone was detected only once. The V and J genes are TRBV18 and TRBJ2-7; 7 bases map to TRBD1. V lost 3 bases and J lost 1; bases outside the gene matches: 3. CDR1 KGHSH and CDR2 LQKENI come from the germline V gene. CDR3 length equals 14 residues. CDR3 in amino acids: CASSPGQKSYEQYF. In DNA, the CDR3 is TGTGCCAGCTCACCGGGACAGAAATCCTACGAGCAGTACTTC.

On this clone: One end of the junction does not line up with germline, which may come from a read error. This chain joins TRBV14 and TRBJ2-1, with 12 positions matching TRBD1. Germline V lookup: CDR1 SGHDN, CDR2 FVKESK. This CDR3 region has 21 residues. Here the CDR3 reads CASSQATGTGGMGGSYNEQFF. The CDR3 nucleotides are TGTGCCAGCAGTCAAGCGACCGGGACAGGGGGCATGGGCGGCTCCTACAATGAGCAGTTCTTC.

This clone appeared a few times. The J gene is TRBJ2-1, the V gene TRBV5-1; D gene uncertain. V shed 0 bases and J shed 7 bases, with 11 bases lying between them. Germline CDR1 is SGHRS and CDR2 is YFSETQ. The CDR3 has 14 residues. CDR3: CASSLGASTNEQFF. In DNA form, the CDR3 reads TGCGCCAGCAGCTTGGGGGCCAGTACTAATGAGCAGTTCTTC.

The chain couples TRBV7-6 to TRBJ2-7; D perhaps matches TRBD1 (6 bases). This CDR3 is 15 amino acids long. The germline V gene has CDR1 SGHVS and CDR2 FNYEAQ. V was pared by 5 bases and J by 3 bases, with 17 bases between. The CDR3 spells CASSLERTEYYEQYF. CDR3 sequence (DNA): TGTGCCAGCAGCCTCGAACGGACAGAATACTACGAGCAGTACTTC.

The chain employs TRBV7-6 and TRBJ2-1; D may be TRBD2 (5 bases). CDR1 is SGHVS and CDR2 is FNYEAQ in the germline V gene. The V end was cut by 2 bases, the J end by 1 base, with 15 bases between. This CDR3 is built from 17 residues. The DNA for the CDR3 is TGTGCCAGCAGCTTAAGGTTCAGAGCGGAGTCCTACAATGAGCAGTTCTTC. Protein product: CASSLRFRAESYNEQFF.

The chain is built from TRBV5-1 and TRBJ2-2, with 10 nucleotides matching TRBD1. The CDR3 contains 16 residues. In germline, CDR1 is SGHRS, CDR2 YFSETQ. With 4 bases clipped from V and 6 bases from J, the junction kept 9 bases outside the gene matches. The CDR3 nucleotides read TGCGCCAGCAGCCTGACCGGGACAGGGGTCGCCGGGGAGCTGTTTTTT. The encoded protein is CASSLTGTGVAGELFF.

This sequence joins TRBV11-3 and TRBJ2-1; 11 positions match TRBD2. V trimming: 3 bases; J trimming: 5 bases; junction bases outside the gene matches: 3. CDR3 length: 15 amino acids. CDR1 is SGHNT and CDR2 is YENEEA in the germline V gene. The DNA for the CDR3 is TGTGCCAGCAGCTTGTTTAGCGGGGGGGACAATGAGCAGTTCTTC. It encodes CASSLFSGGDNEQFF.

This chain uses TRBV27 with TRBJ1-4; a possible D gene is TRBD1 (6 bases). V lost 6 bases and J lost 8, with 19 bases in between. Germline V gene data show CDR1 as MNHEY and CDR2 as SMNVEV (reference sequence). This CDR3 comprises 15 residues. The CDR3 bases are TGTGCCAGCAGCGGTAAATCCGGGACAAGGGAAAAACTGTTTTTT. Its protein is CASSGKSGTREKLFF.

The chain employs TRBV27 and TRBJ2-3; D might be TRBD1 (6 bases). V lost 4 bases, J lost 5 bases, and 7 bases lay in between. CDR3 size: 12 residues. Germline V CDR1 and CDR2: MNHEY, SMNVEV (reference sequence). CDR3 sequence (DNA): TGTGCCAGCAGTTCCAGGGGAGATACGCAGTATTTT. Translation gives CASSSRGDTQYF.

This chain joins TRBV6-6 and TRBJ2-1, with 7 nucleotides matching TRBD2. V gave up 2 bases and J gave up 5 bases; unmatched junction bases: 6. Germline-derived CDR1 and CDR2 are MNHNY and SVGAGI (reference sequence). This CDR3 is 15 amino acids long. CDR3 in DNA: TGTGCCAGCAGTTACGGGGGGGGAAGGGACAATGAGCAGTTCTTC. Its translation: CASSYGGGRDNEQFF.

In its sample, this clone was seen once. The chain is built from TRBV27 and TRBJ2-3; no definite D call. The CDR3 contains 13 residues. Per the germline V gene, CDR1 is MNHEY and CDR2 is SMNVEV (reference sequence). Trimming took off 7 bases at V and 3 bases at J, with 11 bases between the two ends. CDR3 protein: CASTEKWTDTQYF. CDR3 coding DNA: TGTGCCAGCACCGAGAAATGGACAGATACGCAGTATTTT.

This chain joins TRBV19 and TRBJ2-5; maybe TRBD2 (6 bases). The CDR3 consists of 15 residues. The V end lost 1 base, the J end lost 5 bases, and 14 bases lay between the germline ends. In germline, CDR1 is LNHDA, CDR2 SQIVND (reference sequence). The CDR3 DNA reads TGTGCCAGTAGTATAGGGTGGGGGGTACAGGAGACCCAGTACTTC. Protein sequence: CASSIGWGVQETQYF.

This clone was counted once. The V call is TRBV2, the J call TRBJ2-1; TRBD2 matches 10 bases. The V gene's germline CDR1 is SNHLY and CDR2 FYNNEI. V lost 4 bases and J lost 9; bases outside the gene matches: 9. There are 15 residues in the CDR3. The CDR3 loop reads CASSASSGSGAEQFF. The CDR3 coding sequence is TGTGCCAGCAGTGCATCTAGCGGGAGTGGTGCTGAGCAGTTCTTC.

The rearrangement uses TRBV30 and TRBJ2-2; 9 bases agree with TRBD1. The CDR3 extends over 16 amino acids. The V gene end was trimmed by 5 bases and the J gene end by 5 bases; junction bases not matched to a gene: 12. The germline gives CDR1 GTSNPN, CDR2 SVGIG (reference sequence). CDR3 loop: CAWVYRGQVGTGELFF. CDR3 sequence (DNA): TGTGCCTGGGTTTACAGGGGGCAGGTTGGAACCGGGGAGCTGTTTTTT.

V and J are TRBV4-2 and TRBJ2-6; D not certain. CDR3 length: 16 residues. Between the trimmed V and J ends, which lost 0 bases and 3 bases, there was a span of 9 bases. CDR1 LGHNA and CDR2 YNFKEQ come from the germline V gene. The DNA of the CDR3 is TGTGCCAGCAGCCAAGAACCCGAGAGTGGGGCCAACGTCCTGACTTTC. Translation: CASSQEPESGANVLTF.

This clone is a singleton in its sample. The chain employs TRBV2 and TRBJ2-1, with TRBD1 matching 7 bases. CDR1 and CDR2 from the germline V gene are SNHLY and FYNNEI. After removal of 5 bases from V and 13 bases from J, the junction contained 17 bases not matched to a gene. The CDR3 sequence is 15 residues long. Here the CDR3 reads CASSQGEGGPFQQFF. CDR3 nucleotides: TGTGCCAGCAGTCAGGGAGAAGGGGGCCCCTTTCAACAGTTCTTC.